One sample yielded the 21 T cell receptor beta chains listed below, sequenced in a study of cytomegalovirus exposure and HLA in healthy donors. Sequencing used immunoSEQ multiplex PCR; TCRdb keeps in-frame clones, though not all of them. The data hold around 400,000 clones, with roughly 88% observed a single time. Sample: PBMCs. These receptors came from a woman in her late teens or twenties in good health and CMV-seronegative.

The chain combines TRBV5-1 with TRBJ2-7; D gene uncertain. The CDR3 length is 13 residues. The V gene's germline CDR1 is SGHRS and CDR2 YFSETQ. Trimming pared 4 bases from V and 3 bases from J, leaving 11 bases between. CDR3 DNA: TGCGCCAGCAGCCCGACTGTGGACTACGAGCAGTACTTC. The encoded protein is CASSPTVDYEQYF.

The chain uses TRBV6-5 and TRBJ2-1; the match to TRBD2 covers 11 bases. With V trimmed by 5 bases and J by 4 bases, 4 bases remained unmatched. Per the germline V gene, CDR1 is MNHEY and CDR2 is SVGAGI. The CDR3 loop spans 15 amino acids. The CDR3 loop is CASSKLAGAYNEQFF. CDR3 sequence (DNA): TGTGCCAGCAGTAAACTAGCGGGAGCGTACAATGAGCAGTTCTTC.

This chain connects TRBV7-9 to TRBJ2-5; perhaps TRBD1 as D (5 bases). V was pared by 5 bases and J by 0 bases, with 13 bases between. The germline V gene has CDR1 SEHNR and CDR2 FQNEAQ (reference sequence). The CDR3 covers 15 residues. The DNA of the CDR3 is TGTGCCAGCAGCAGTGACAGTTGGTACCAAGAGACCCAGTACTTC. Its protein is CASSSDSWYQETQYF. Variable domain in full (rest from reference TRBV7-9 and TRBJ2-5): DTGVSQNPRHKITKRGQNVTFRCDPISEHNRLYWYRQTLGQGPEFLTYFQNEAQLEKSRLLSDRFSAERPKGSFSTLEIQRTEQGDSAMYLCASSSDSWYQETQYFGPGTRLLVL.

This CDR3 reads CASSDPNYGQGGNTIYF. CDR3 sequence (DNA): TGTGCCAGCAGCGACCCGAATTATGGACAGGGGGGAAACACCATATATTTT. This rearrangement joins TRBV7-9 to TRBJ1-3; the match to TRBD1 covers 9 bases. CDR1 and CDR2 from the germline V gene are SEHNR and FQNEAQ (reference sequence). V lost 5 bases and J lost 4; bases outside the gene matches: 12. This CDR3 region has 17 residues.

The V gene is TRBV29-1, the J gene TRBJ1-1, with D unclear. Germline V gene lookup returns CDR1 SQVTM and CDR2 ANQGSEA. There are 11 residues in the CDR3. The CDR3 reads CSGEGNTEAFF. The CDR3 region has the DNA TGCAGTGGGGAGGGGAACACTGAAGCTTTCTTT.

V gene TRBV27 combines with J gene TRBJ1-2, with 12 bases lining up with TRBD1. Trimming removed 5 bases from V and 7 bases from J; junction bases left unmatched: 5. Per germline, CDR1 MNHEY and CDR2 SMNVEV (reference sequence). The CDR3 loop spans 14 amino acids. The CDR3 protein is CASSLGQGASGYTF. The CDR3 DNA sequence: TGTGCCAGCAGTCTGGGACAGGGGGCGAGTGGCTACACCTTC.

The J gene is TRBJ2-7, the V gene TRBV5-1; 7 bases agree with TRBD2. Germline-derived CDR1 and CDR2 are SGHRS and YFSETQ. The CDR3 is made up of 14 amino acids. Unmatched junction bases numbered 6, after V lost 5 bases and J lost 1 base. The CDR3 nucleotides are TGCGCCAGCAGGGACGGGACTACTTCCTACGAGCAGTACTTC. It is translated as CASRDGTTSYEQYF. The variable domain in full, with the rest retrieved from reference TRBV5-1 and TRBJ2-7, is KAGVTQTPRYLIKTRGQQVTLSCSPISGHRSVSWYQQTPGQGLQFLFEYFSETQRNKGNFPGRFSGRQFSNSRSEMNVSTLELGDSALYLCASRDGTTSYEQYFGPGTRLTVT.

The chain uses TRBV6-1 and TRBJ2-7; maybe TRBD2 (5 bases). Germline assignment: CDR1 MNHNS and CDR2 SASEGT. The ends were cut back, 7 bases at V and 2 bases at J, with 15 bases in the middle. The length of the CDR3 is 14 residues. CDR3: CASNVEGGPYEQYF. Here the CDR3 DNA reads TGTGCCAGCAACGTAGAGGGTGGCCCCTACGAGCAGTACTTC.

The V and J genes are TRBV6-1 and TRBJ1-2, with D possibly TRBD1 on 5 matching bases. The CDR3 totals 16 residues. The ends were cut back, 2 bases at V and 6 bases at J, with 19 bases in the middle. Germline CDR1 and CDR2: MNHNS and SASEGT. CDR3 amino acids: CASSEILGEGVDGYTF. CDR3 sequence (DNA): TGTGCCAGCAGTGAAATCCTAGGGGAAGGGGTTGATGGCTACACCTTC.

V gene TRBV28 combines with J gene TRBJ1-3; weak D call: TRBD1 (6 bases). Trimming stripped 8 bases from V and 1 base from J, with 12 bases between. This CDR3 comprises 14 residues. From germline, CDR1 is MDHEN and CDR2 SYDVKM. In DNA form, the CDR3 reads TGTGCCAGCGGAAAACAGGGATCTGGAAACACCATATATTTT. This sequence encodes CASGKQGSGNTIYF. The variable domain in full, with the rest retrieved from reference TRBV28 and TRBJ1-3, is DVKVTQSSRYLVKRTGEKVFLECVQDMDHENMFWYRQDPGLGLRLIYFSYDVKMKEKGDIPEGYSVSREKKERFSLILESASTNQTSMYLCASGKQGSGNTIYFGEGSWLTVV.

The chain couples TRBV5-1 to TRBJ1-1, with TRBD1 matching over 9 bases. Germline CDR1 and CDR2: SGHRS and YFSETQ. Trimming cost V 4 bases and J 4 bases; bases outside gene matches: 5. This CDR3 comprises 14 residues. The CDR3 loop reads CASSLLTGGTEAFF. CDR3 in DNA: TGCGCCAGCAGCCTCTTGACAGGGGGCACTGAAGCTTTCTTT.

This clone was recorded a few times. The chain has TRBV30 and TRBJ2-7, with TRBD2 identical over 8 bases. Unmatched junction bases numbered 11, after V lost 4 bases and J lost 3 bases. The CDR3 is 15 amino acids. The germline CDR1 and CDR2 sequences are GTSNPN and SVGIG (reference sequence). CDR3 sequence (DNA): TGTGCCTGGACAGCGGGAGCGGTAACAATCTACGAGCAGTACTTC. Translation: CAWTAGAVTIYEQYF.

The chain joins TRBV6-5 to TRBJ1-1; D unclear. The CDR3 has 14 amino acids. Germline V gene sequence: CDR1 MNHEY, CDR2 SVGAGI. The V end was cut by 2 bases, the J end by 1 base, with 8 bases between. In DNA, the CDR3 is TGTGCCAGCAGTTACCTAACGAAGAACACTGAAGCTTTCTTT. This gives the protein CASSYLTKNTEAFF.

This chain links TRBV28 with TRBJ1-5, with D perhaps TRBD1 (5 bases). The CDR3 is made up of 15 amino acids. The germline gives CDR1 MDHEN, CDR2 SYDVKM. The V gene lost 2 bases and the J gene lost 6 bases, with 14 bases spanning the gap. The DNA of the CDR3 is TGTGCCAGCAGTTTAGGCGGGACTTTCCCTCAGCCCCAGCATTTT. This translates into CASSLGGTFPQPQHF.

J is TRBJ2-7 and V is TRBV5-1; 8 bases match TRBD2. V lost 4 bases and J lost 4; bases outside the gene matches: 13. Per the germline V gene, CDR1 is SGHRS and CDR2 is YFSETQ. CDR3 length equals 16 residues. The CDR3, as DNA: TGCGCCAGCAGCCCGAAACGGACGGGAGGGCCGTACGAGCAGTACTTC. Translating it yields CASSPKRTGGPYEQYF.

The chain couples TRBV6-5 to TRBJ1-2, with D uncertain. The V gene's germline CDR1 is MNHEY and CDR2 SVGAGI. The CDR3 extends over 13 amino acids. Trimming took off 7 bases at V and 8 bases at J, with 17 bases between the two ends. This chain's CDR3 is CASTPKMGPGYTF. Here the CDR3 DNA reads TGTGCCAGCACCCCCAAGATGGGCCCGGGCTACACCTTC.

The CDR3 sequence is CSVEYIAEAFF. DNA for the CDR3: TGCAGCGTTGAATATATAGCTGAAGCTTTCTTT. The chain employs TRBV29-1 and TRBJ1-1; D gene ambiguous. V gave up 2 bases and J gave up 6 bases, with 7 bases separating them. The length of the CDR3 is 11 residues. Germline CDR1 is SQVTM and CDR2 is ANQGSEA.

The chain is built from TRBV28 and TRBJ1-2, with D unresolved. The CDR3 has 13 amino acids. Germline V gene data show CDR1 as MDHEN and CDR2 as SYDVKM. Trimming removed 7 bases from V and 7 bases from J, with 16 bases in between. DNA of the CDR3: TGTGCCAGCAAGATGACACGTAGCGGTGGCTACACCTTC. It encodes CASKMTRSGGYTF.

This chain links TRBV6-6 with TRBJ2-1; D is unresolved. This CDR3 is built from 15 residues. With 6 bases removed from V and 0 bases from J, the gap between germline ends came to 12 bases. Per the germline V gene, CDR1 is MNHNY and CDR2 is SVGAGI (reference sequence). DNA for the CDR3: TGTGCCAGCAGCAGTATGAAAAGCTCCTACAATGAGCAGTTCTTC. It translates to CASSSMKSSYNEQFF.

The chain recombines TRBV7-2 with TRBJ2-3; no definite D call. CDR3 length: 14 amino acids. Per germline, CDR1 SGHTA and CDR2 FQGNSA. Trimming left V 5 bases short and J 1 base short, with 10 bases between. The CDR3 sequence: CASSPLAGTDTQYF. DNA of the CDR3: TGTGCCAGCAGCCCATTGGCTGGCACAGATACGCAGTATTTT.

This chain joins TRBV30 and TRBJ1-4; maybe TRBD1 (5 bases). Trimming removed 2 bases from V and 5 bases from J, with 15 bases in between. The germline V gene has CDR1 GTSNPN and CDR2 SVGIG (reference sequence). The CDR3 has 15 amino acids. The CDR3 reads CAWSRDYPSNEKLFF. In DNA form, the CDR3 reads TGTGCCTGGAGTCGGGACTATCCCTCGAATGAAAAACTGTTTTTT.